This T cell receptor (beta chain) comes out of a study of T cell responses to AZD1222 COVID-19 vaccine. Study observations and caveats: Possibly, clonal diversity was underestimated; donors were largely white British and included more females. Once two AZD1222 doses were given, Spike-specific TCR breadth and depth went up. Repertoires in all cases were sampled only once the peak T cell response had passed.

The table came from immunoSEQ multiplex PCR; TCRdb's copy has only in-frame clones and leaves some out. The top ten clones hold roughly 8.1% of a sample with 87,000 or so clones, about 90% of them seen once. A note on this clone: The antigen is unknown.

The CDR3 length is 17 residues. Trimming left V 4 bases short and J 0 bases short, with 17 bases between. Germline V lookup: CDR1 SGHRS, CDR2 YFSETQ. Source: peripheral blood, taken on day 0 of AZD1222 vaccination. The TCR was taken from an adult in good health. The gene calls are TRBV5-1 and TRBJ1-5; D gene ambiguous. CDR3 loop: CASSPGSKDYSNQPQHF. CDR3 nucleotide sequence: TGCGCCAGCAGCCCTGGGTCGAAAGATTATAGCAATCAGCCCCAGCATTTT.